The 5 T cell receptor beta chains in this list originate from one sample, sequenced in a study of T cells in Graves' hyperthyroidism and ophthalmopathy. TCR beta CDR3 regions were amplified from RNA transcripts. A first-round RT-PCR of the TCR CDR3 used the HTBI primer set. TCRdb re-called the multiplex PCR reads with MiXCR, one entry per CDR3 protein. The sample records about 300,000 distinct CDR3 sequences, approximately 19% being singletons. The material sequenced was blood. All receptors derive from a man aged 45-60 years with Graves' ophthalmopathy.

This clonotype was recorded a few times. This chain links TRBV5-1 with TRBJ2-7; TRBD2 aligns across 8 bases. The germline gives CDR1 SGHRS, CDR2 YFSETQ. This CDR3 comprises 14 residues. V gave up 0 bases and J gave up 4 bases; unmatched junction bases: 3. CDR3 amino acids: CASSLGTSTYEQYF. For the CDR3, the DNA is TGCGCCAGCAGCTTGGGGACTAGCACATACGAGCAGTACTTC.

This clonotype was recorded at least ten times. This chain uses TRBV12-3 or TRBV12-4 with TRBJ2-3; the D gene could be TRBD1 or TRBD2 (6 bases each). V lost 7 bases to trimming and J lost 5 bases, with 19 bases between them. The CDR3 is 15 residues long. The CDR3 DNA reads as TGTGCCAGCACCTTAGGGGGGAGTCGGTTAGATACGCAGTATTTT. It translates to CASTLGGSRLDTQYF.

In its sample, this clonotype was seen many times. This sequence joins TRBV18 and TRBJ2-1; D unresolved. This CDR3 region has 15 residues. Germline V CDR1 and CDR2: KGHSH, LQKENI. Trimming left V 3 bases short and J 0 bases short, with 9 bases between. This chain's CDR3 is CASSPRRSSYNEQFF. The CDR3 DNA reads TGTGCCAGCTCACCTCGACGGAGCTCCTACAATGAGCAGTTCTTC.

This clonotype was seen at least ten times. This chain links TRBV20-1 with TRBJ2-2, with 14 bases aligning to TRBD2. This CDR3 has 18 residues. Germline values: CDR1 DFQATT, CDR2 SNEGSKA (reference sequence). Germline trimming cut 5 bases from V and 3 bases from J; bases unmatched to any gene: 11. CDR3 in amino acids: CSAPSGLAGGPDTGELFF. The CDR3 coding sequence is TGCAGTGCTCCAAGCGGACTAGCGGGAGGCCCCGACACCGGGGAGCTGTTTTTT.

A few counts support this clonotype. The chain is built from TRBV18 and TRBJ2-3; 8 positions match TRBD2. The CDR3 covers 15 residues. Germline CDR1 KGHSH, CDR2 LQKENI. With V trimmed by 2 bases and J by 6 bases, 7 bases remained unmatched. The CDR3 sequence: CASSPTGTRWDTQYF. In DNA, the CDR3 is TGTGCCAGCTCACCAACCGGGACTAGGTGGGATACGCAGTATTTT.